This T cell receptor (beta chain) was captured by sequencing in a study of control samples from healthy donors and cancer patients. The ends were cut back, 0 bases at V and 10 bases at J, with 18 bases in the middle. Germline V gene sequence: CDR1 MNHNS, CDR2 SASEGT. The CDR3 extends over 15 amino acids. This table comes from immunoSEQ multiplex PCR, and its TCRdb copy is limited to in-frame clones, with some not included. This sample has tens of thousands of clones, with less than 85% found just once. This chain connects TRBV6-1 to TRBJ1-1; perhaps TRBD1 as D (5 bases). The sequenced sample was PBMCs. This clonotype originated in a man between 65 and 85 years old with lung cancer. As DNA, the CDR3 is TGTGCCAGCAGTGAAGCCCAGGTTCCGGGGAGGGGAGCTTTCTTT. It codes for CASSEAQVPGRGAFF.